One and the same sample provided the 22 T cell receptor beta chains below, sequenced in a study of Tregs in tolerant kidney transplant recipients (dated by TCRdb to about 2019). Library preparation used the immunoSEQ multiplex PCR assay. In TCRdb, the immuneACCESS table is reduced to in-frame sequences with V and J assigned. These tables do not hold every clone; where another copy was compared, an unresolved V gene accounts for under half, and the others remain unexplained. This sample's table lists tens of thousands of clones. 0.83% of the sample is taken by the ten largest. This specimen's time point label, per the study, means: blood sample drawn before combined kidney and bone marrow transplant. The input for sequencing was CD4+ T cells from blood, taken before the transplant. The receptors were sampled from a human donor who received a combined kidney and bone marrow transplant.

On this clone itself: One end of the junction is discordant with germline, which a read error may explain. The read finishes 3 residues shy of the CDR3 end, and the germline J gene is used to complete it. The V call is TRBV29-1, the J call TRBJ2-3; 8 bases map to TRBD1. This CDR3 is built from 13 residues. Germline values: CDR1 SQVTM, CDR2 ANQGSEA. CDR3: CSVKLTGADAQYF. The part of the CDR3 DNA that was read is TGCAGCGTGAAGTTGACAGGGGCAGATGCG.

Turning to this clone: With the read ending 3 residues before the CDR3 end, the germline J gene is used to fill in that end. The chain recombines TRBV5-1 with TRBJ1-3, with D perhaps matching TRBD1 (5 bases). Germline V gene lookup returns CDR1 SGHRS and CDR2 YFSETQ. CDR3 length: 15 amino acids. V was pared by 3 bases and J by 3 bases, with 13 bases between. CDR3: CASSSWTPIGNTIYF. The sequenced CDR3 bases are TGCGCCAGCAGCTCGTGGACACCGATTGGAAACACC.

For this clone: The read comes to an end 3 residues before the CDR3 does, leaving the germline J gene to fill in the end. This chain links TRBV5-1 with TRBJ1-1, with a weak D call TRBD1 (6 bases). Germline V gene data show CDR1 as SGHRS and CDR2 as YFSETQ. The CDR3 length is 18 residues. V lost 5 bases to trimming and J lost 1 base, with 24 bases between them. The CDR3 loop reads CASSSRGGDSRKNTEAFF. Incomplete CDR3 DNA: TGCGCCAGCAGTTCTAGGGGGGGTGACAGTCGCAAGAACACTGAA. Full variable domain (rest looked up from reference TRBV5-1 and TRBJ1-1): KAGVTQTPRYLIKTRGQQVTLSCSPISGHRSVSWYQQTPGQGLQFLFEYFSETQRNKGNFPGRFSGRQFSNSRSEMNVSTLELGDSALYLCASSSRGGDSRKNTEAFFGQGTRLTVV.

Notes on this clone: Sequencing ends 3 residues short of the CDR3 end; the germline J gene provides the rest. V gene TRBV7-2 combines with J gene TRBJ1-3; TRBD1 aligns across 11 bases. This CDR3 spans 15 amino acids. CDR1 is SGHTA, CDR2 FQGNSA, per germline. V lost 5 bases to trimming and J lost 3 bases; unmatched junction nucleotides: 3. The CDR3 is CASSRTGGFGNTIYF. The part of the CDR3 DNA that was read is TGTGCCAGCAGCCGGACAGGGGGCTTTGGAAACACC.

Details on this clone: The CDR3 is cut off 3 residues early in the read; its end comes from the germline J gene. J is TRBJ1-2 and V is TRBV19; 7 nucleotides align to TRBD1. Germline loops: CDR1 LNHDA, CDR2 SQIVND (reference sequence). The CDR3 extends over 14 amino acids. The CDR3 reads CASSIEGGAGGYTF. The covered CDR3 bases are TGTGCCAGTAGTATAGAAGGGGGCGCGGGGGGC.

A remark on this clone: The read finishes 3 residues shy of the CDR3 end, and the germline J gene is used to complete it. The chain employs TRBV18 and TRBJ2-3; TRBD2 might be the D (6 bases). The CDR3 consists of 14 residues. The germline gives CDR1 KGHSH, CDR2 LQKENI. V lost 8 bases, J lost 3 bases, and 15 bases lay in between. The CDR3 region is CASHFLASTDTQYF. Incomplete CDR3 DNA: TGTGCCAGCCACTTCCTAGCGTCAACAGATACG.

Note on this clone: The CDR3 end falls 3 residues outside the read, so it is completed with the germline J gene. The chain recombines TRBV18 with TRBJ2-3; no firm D call. Germline lookup yields CDR1 KGHSH and CDR2 LQKENI. CDR3 length: 13 amino acids. V was cut by 4 bases and J by 1 base, with 6 bases left in between. CDR3 loop: CASSQAGTDTQYF. The covered CDR3 bases are TGTGCCAGCTCACAGGCGGGCACAGATACG.

Remarks on this clone: Coverage ceases 3 residues before the CDR3 finishes, and the germline J gene fills in the end. The V and J genes are TRBV7-9 and TRBJ2-3; D unresolved. CDR3 length: 12 amino acids. Trimming took 5 bases from V and 6 from J, leaving 9 bases between them. The germline gives CDR1 SEHNR, CDR2 FQNEAQ (reference sequence). The CDR3 loop reads CASSPPADTQYF. The CDR3 bases that were read are TGTGCCAGCAGCCCTCCCGCGGATACG.

As to this clone: Read sequence stops 3 residues before the CDR3 end, and the germline J gene provides the missing end. This rearrangement joins TRBV20-1 to TRBJ2-3; the D gene is possibly TRBD1 (6 bases). CDR3 length: 13 amino acids. Trimming pared 6 bases from V and 0 bases from J, leaving 10 bases between. Germline lookup yields CDR1 DFQATT and CDR2 SNEGSKA (reference sequence). CDR3 sequence reads: CSARDTSTDTQYF. Partial CDR3 DNA: TGCAGTGCAAGGGACACTAGCACAGATACG.

Regarding this clone: The read ends 3 residues before the CDR3 terminus; that terminus is restored from the germline J gene. The chain is built from TRBV2 and TRBJ2-5, with D tentatively TRBD1 (5 bases). CDR3 length equals 13 residues. With 7 bases removed from V and 2 bases from J, the gap between germline ends came to 11 bases. The V gene's germline CDR1 is SNHLY and CDR2 FYNNEI. CDR3 bases read: TGTGCCAGCAATGGACATGGACAAGAGACC. Translation: CASNGHGQET. The full CDR3 protein is CASNGHGQETQYF.

Notes on this clone: The read gets to within 3 residues of the CDR3 end, and the germline J gene fills in the rest. The rearrangement uses TRBV7-2 and TRBJ1-5, with D perhaps TRBD1 (5 bases). V lost 5 bases, J lost 0 bases, and 8 bases lay in between. The CDR3 consists of 14 residues. Per the germline V gene, CDR1 is SGHTA and CDR2 is FQGNSA. The CDR3 here is CASSQRGSNQPQHF. The CDR3 bases that were read are TGTGCCAGCAGCCAGAGGGGTAGCAATCAGCCC. Combining the CDR3 with reference TRBV7-2 and TRBJ1-5 gives the whole variable domain GAGVSQSPSNKVTEKGKDVELRCDPISGHTALYWYRQSLGQGLEFLIYFQGNSAPDKSGLPSDRFSAERTGGSVSTLTIQRTQQEDSAVYLCASSQRGSNQPQHFGDGTRLSIL.

As for this clone: The CDR3 end falls 3 residues outside the read, so it is completed with the germline J gene. The chain carries TRBV7-2 and TRBJ1-1; D might be TRBD1 (5 bases). CDR3 length: 13 residues. Germline assignment: CDR1 SGHTA and CDR2 FQGNSA. CDR3 sequence: CASSLAEGHGAFF. CDR3 DNA (partial): TGTGCCAGCAGCTTAGCAGAGGGGCACGGA.

Concerning this clone: The read gets to within 3 residues of the CDR3 end, and the germline J gene fills in the rest. The V and J genes are TRBV2 and TRBJ2-3; TRBD1 matches 10 bases. V shed 9 bases and J 1 base; nucleotides not matched to a gene: 7. This CDR3 comprises 15 residues. CDR1 is SNHLY and CDR2 is FYNNEI in the germline V gene. The sequenced CDR3 bases are TGTGCCAGTGGGACAGGGGTCCGTCGCACAGATACG. Its translation is CASGTGVRRTDT. The whole CDR3 reads CASGTGVRRTDTQYF.

Comments on this clone: The read terminates 3 residues before the CDR3 end, so the remaining end is supplied by the germline J gene. This rearrangement joins TRBV20-1 to TRBJ1-2; a weak D match, TRBD1 (5 bases). CDR1 and CDR2 from the germline V gene are DFQATT and SNEGSKA (reference sequence). V gave up 0 bases and J gave up 2 bases, with 19 bases separating them. This CDR3 has 17 amino acids. The sequenced CDR3 bases are TGCAGTGCTAGAGATCCTTACCGCGGGGGGAAGAACTATGGC. Translated: CSARDPYRGGKNYG. From start to end, the CDR3 is CSARDPYRGGKNYGYTF.

In the case of this clone: From the germline J gene comes the end of the CDR3, since the read stops 3 residues before it. V usage is TRBV18 and J usage is TRBJ2-7; the match to TRBD1 covers 9 bases. Germline V gene data show CDR1 as KGHSH and CDR2 as LQKENI. The CDR3 is 17 residues long. V shed 3 bases and J 3 bases; nucleotides not matched to a gene: 12. Partial CDR3 DNA: TGTGCCAGCTCACCGGGACAGGGTCCCCAACTGTACTACGAG. Protein sequence: CASSPGQGPQLYYE. The whole CDR3 sequence reads CASSPGQGPQLYYEQYF.

CDR3 region: CASSYGTSGNNEQFF. The CDR3 bases that were read are TGTGCCAGCAGTTACGGGACTAGCGGGAACAATGAG. V usage is TRBV6-2 or TRBV6-3 and J usage is TRBJ2-1; 13 nucleotides align to TRBD2. Read sequence stops 3 residues before the CDR3 end, and the germline J gene provides the missing end. Germline V lookup: CDR1 MNHEY, CDR2 SVGEGT. CDR3 length: 15 amino acids. Losses at the gene ends were 2 bases for V and 5 bases for J; bases not matched to a gene: 0.

As regards this clone: The read ends 3 residues shy of where the CDR3 ends; the end is completed using the germline J gene. This chain joins TRBV5-1 and TRBJ2-3; weak D call: TRBD2 (6 bases). This CDR3 is 14 amino acids long. V was trimmed by 0 bases and J by 6 bases, leaving 11 bases between them. Germline V CDR1 and CDR2: SGHRS, YFSETQ. The covered CDR3 bases are TGCGCCAGCAGCTTGGGTCGGGGAGGTGATACG. Amino acids: CASSLGRGGDT. From start to end, the CDR3 is CASSLGRGGDTQYF. The full variable domain, its missing parts supplied by reference TRBV5-1 and TRBJ2-3, is KAGVTQTPRYLIKTRGQQVTLSCSPISGHRSVSWYQQTPGQGLQFLFEYFSETQRNKGNFPGRFSGRQFSNSRSEMNVSTLELGDSALYLCASSLGRGGDTQYFGPGTRLTVL.

Remarks on this clone: The CDR3 end is not reached by the read, which stops 3 residues before it; the germline J gene fills it in. The chain has TRBV6-2 or TRBV6-3 and TRBJ2-5, with D uncertain. Germline CDR1 is MNHEY and CDR2 is SVGEGT. There are 12 residues in the CDR3. V lost 5 bases, J lost 4 bases, and 8 bases lay in between. Incomplete CDR3 DNA: TGTGCCAGCAGTCCAATACTAGAGACC. It yields the protein CASSPILET. The complete CDR3 sequence is CASSPILETQYF.

On this clone itself: The CDR3 extends 3 residues past the end of the read, so its final part is completed from the germline J gene. This chain uses TRBV10-1 with TRBJ2-2, with D unresolved. Trimming removed 6 bases from V and 8 bases from J, with 10 bases in between. The length of the CDR3 is 12 residues. Germline V gives CDR1 WNHNN, CDR2 SYGVQD (reference sequence). The part of the CDR3 DNA that was read is TGCGCCAGCAGCGAGCCCCGGGGGGAG. It is translated as CASSEPRGE. The CDR3, in full, reads CASSEPRGELFF.

On this clone: The DNA ends 3 residues before the CDR3 does, and the rest of the CDR3 is filled in from the germline J gene. This chain connects TRBV7-9 to TRBJ1-4, with D tentatively TRBD1 (5 bases). V was clipped by 3 bases and J by 10 bases, with 12 bases between them. Germline loops: CDR1 SEHNR, CDR2 FQNEAQ (reference sequence). The CDR3 consists of 13 residues. CDR3 sequence: CASSFPDSRKLFF. CDR3 bases read: TGTGCCAGCAGCTTCCCAGACAGTCGAAAA.

Note on this clone: The read ends 3 residues shy of where the CDR3 ends; the end is completed using the germline J gene. The genes are TRBV7-2 and TRBJ1-2, with TRBD1 matching over 10 bases. The CDR3 spans 15 residues. Per the germline V gene, CDR1 is SGHTA and CDR2 is FQGNSA. The V and J ends lost 5 bases and 3 bases, in that order; junction bases with no gene match: 6. CDR3 DNA, as far as it was read: TGTGCCAGCAGCACAACCGGGACAGGGGACTATGGC. It yields the protein CASSTTGTGDYG. Given in full, the CDR3 is CASSTTGTGDYGYTF.

Concerning this clone: The read falls 3 residues short of the CDR3 end, and the missing part is taken from the germline J gene. The chain joins TRBV7-9 to TRBJ1-2, with 9 bases fitting TRBD1. Germline V gene sequence: CDR1 SEHNR, CDR2 FQNEAQ (reference sequence). J lost 3 bases, V lost 5 bases, and 7 bases had no gene match. The CDR3 is made up of 15 amino acids. CDR3 in amino acids: CASSATGGADYGYTF. The CDR3 DNA, read in part, is TGTGCCAGCAGCGCAACAGGGGGCGCGGACTATGGC.